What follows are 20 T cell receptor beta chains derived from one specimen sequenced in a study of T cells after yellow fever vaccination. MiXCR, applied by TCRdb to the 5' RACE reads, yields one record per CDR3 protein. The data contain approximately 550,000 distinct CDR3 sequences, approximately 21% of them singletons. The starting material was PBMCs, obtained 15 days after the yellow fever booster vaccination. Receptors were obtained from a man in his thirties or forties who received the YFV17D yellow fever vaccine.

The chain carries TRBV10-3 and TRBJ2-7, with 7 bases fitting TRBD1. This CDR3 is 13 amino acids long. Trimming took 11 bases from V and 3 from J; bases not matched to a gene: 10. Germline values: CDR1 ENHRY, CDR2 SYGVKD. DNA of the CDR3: TGTGCCGCTTGGGACAGTTACAACTACGAGCAGTACTTC. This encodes CAAWDSYNYEQYF.

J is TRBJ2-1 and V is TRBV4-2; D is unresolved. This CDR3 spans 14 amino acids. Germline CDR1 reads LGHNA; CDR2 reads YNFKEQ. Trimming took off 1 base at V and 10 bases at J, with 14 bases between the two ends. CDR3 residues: CASSQASIAGEQFF. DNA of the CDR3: TGTGCCAGCAGCCAAGCTTCGATTGCAGGCGAGCAGTTCTTC.

CDR3 in amino acids: CASSSFQDDEQFF. The CDR3 DNA follows: TGCGCCAGCAGCTCATTCCAGGACGATGAGCAGTTCTTC. The rearrangement joins TRBV5-1 to TRBJ2-1; D remains unclear. The CDR3 is made up of 13 amino acids. Germline V lookup: CDR1 SGHRS, CDR2 YFSETQ. V was shortened by 3 bases and J by 8 bases, with 12 bases between the two germline ends.

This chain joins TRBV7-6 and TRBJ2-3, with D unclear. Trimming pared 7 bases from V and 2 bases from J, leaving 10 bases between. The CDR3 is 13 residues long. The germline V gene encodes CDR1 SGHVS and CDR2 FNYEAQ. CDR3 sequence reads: CASNKVPTDTQYF. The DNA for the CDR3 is TGTGCCAGCAACAAAGTCCCCACAGATACGCAGTATTTT.

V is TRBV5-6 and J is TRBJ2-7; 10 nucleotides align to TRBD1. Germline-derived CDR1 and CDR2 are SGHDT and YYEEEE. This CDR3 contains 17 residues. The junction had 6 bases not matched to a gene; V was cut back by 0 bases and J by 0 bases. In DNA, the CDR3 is TGTGCCAGCAGCTTGGCCTGGGGACAGGGGACCTCCTACGAGCAGTACTTC. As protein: CASSLAWGQGTSYEQYF.

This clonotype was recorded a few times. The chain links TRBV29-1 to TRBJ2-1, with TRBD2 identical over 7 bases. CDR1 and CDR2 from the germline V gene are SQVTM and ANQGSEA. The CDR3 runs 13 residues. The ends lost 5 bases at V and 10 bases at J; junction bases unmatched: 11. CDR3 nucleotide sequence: TGCAGCGTTTTTGGGACTATGGCCCACGAGCAGTTCTTC. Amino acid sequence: CSVFGTMAHEQFF.

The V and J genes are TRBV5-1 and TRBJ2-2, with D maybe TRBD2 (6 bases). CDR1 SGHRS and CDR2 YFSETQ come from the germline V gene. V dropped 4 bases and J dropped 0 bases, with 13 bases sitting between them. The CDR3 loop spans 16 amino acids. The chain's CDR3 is CASSRGTAANTGELFF. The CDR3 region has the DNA TGCGCCAGCAGCCGCGGGACGGCTGCGAACACCGGGGAGCTGTTTTTT.

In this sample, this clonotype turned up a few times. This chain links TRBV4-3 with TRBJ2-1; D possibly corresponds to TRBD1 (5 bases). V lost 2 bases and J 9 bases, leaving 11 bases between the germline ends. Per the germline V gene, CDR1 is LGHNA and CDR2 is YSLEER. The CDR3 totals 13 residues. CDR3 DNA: TGCGCCAGCAGCCAAAAACAGGAGACTGAGCAGTTCTTC. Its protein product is CASSQKQETEQFF.

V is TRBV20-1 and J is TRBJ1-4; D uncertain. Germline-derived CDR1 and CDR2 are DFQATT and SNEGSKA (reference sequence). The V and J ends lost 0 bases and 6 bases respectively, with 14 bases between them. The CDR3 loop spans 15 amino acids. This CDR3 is CSARDNSRADEKLFF. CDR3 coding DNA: TGCAGTGCTAGAGATAACTCCCGGGCTGATGAAAAACTGTTTTTT.

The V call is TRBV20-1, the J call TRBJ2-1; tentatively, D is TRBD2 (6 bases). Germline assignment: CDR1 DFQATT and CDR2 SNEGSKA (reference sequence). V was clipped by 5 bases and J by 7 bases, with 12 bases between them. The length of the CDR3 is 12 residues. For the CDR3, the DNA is TGCAGTGCTCCAGGTGGAGGGAATGAGCAGTTCTTC. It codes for CSAPGGGNEQFF.

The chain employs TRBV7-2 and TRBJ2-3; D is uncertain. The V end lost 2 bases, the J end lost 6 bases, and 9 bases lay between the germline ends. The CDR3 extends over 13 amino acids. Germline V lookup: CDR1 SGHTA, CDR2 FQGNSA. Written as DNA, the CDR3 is TGTGCCAGCAGCTTAATCGAGTTGGATACGCAGTATTTT. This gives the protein CASSLIELDTQYF.

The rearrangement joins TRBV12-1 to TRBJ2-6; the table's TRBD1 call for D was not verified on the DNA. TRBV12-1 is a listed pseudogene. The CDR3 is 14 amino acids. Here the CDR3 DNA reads TGTGCCAGCAGCCAATACAGGGGGGCCAACGTCCTGACTTTC. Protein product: CASSQYRGANVLTF.

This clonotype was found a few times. The CDR3 protein is CASSLVTVIAGERETQYF. In DNA, the CDR3 is TGTGCCAGCAGCTTAGTAACTGTAATAGCGGGAGAGCGGGAGACCCAGTACTTC. The chain combines TRBV11-2 with TRBJ2-5, with TRBD2 identical over 9 bases. With 1 base clipped from V and 5 bases from J, the junction kept 14 bases outside the gene matches. This CDR3 contains 18 residues. The germline CDR1 and CDR2 sequences are SGHAT and FQNNGV.

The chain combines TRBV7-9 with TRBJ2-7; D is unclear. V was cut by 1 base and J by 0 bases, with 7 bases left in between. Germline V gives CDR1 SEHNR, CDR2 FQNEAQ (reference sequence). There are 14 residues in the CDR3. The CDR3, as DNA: TGTGCCAGCAGCTTAGACAAAAGCTCCTACGAGCAGTACTTC. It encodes CASSLDKSSYEQYF.

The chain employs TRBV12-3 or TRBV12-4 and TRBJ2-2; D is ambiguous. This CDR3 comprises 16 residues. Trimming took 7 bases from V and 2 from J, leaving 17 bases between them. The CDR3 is CASIRKKGTNTGELFF. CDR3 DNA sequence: TGTGCCAGCATAAGAAAGAAAGGAACCAACACCGGGGAGCTGTTTTTT.

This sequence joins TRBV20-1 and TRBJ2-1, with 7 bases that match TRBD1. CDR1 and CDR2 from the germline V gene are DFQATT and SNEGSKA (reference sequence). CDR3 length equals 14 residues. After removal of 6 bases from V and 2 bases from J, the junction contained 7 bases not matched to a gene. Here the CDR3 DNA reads TGCAGTGCCACAGGGGTCGGAGCCTACAATGAGCAGTTCTTC. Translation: CSATGVGAYNEQFF.

The CDR3 loop reads CASAQTGYQETQYF. The CDR3, as DNA: TGTGCCAGCGCCCAAACTGGCTACCAAGAGACCCAGTACTTC. The chain joins TRBV2 to TRBJ2-5; no clear D. V was pared by 8 bases and J by 0 bases, with 13 bases between. Germline CDR1 SNHLY, CDR2 FYNNEI. This CDR3 contains 14 residues. The complete variable domain, with remaining parts taken from reference TRBV2 and TRBJ2-5, reads EPEVTQTPSHQVTQMGQEVILRCVPISNHLYFYWYRQILGQKVEFLVSFYNNEISEKSEIFDDQFSVERPDGSNFTLKIRSTKLEDSAMYFCASAQTGYQETQYFGPGTRLLVL.

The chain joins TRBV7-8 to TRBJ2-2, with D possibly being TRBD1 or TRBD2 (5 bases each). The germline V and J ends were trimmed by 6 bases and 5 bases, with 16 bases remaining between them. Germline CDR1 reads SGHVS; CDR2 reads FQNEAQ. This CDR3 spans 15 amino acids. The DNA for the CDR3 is TGTGCCAGCAGTTTAAGGGGAGTGGGGACCGGGGAGCTGTTTTTT. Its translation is CASSLRGVGTGELFF.

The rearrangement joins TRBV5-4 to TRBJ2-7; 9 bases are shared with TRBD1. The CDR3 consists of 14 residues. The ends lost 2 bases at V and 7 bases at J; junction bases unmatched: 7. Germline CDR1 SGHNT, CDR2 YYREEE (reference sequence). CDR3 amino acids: CASSLQGAIYEQYF. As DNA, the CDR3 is TGTGCCAGCAGCTTACAGGGGGCGATCTATGAGCAGTACTTC.

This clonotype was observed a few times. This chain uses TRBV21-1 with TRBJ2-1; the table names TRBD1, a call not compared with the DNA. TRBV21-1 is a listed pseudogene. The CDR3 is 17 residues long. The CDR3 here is CASSKALTGRGDNEQFF. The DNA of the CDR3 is TGTGCCAGCAGCAAAGCTTTAACGGGACGGGGGGATAATGAGCAGTTCTTC.